Listed below are T cell receptor beta chains from one sample, sequenced in a study of T-cell memory formation after mild COVID-19. TCRdb ran MiXCR on the 5' RACE reads and lists one entry per CDR3 protein. The sample shows 470,000 or so distinct CDR3 sequences, 15% to 20% of them seen only once. Sample: PBMCs or a T cell subset sorted from them (not recorded which). Receptors were obtained from an adult woman who had mild COVID-19 (a few samples of this study predate the infection). Cell type and time point are not known. The CDR3 runs from the conserved cysteine through the conserved F or W. Fields, in order: CDR3 protein, CDR3 DNA, V gene, J gene, clone size, D gene. A D gene is named only where the DNA matches it firmly. Size is omitted from some rows. Given values are once, few, many or a class for expanded clones.

CDR3: CASSVVETGGTEAFF
DNA: TGTGCCAGCAGCGTAGTTGAGACAGGGGGCACTGAAGCTTTCTTT
V: TRBV9
J: TRBJ1-1
size: NA
D: TRBD1

CDR3: CASSLGQEFEAFF
DNA: TGTGCCAGCAGCTTAGGACAGGAGTTTGAAGCTTTCTTT
V: TRBV7-3
J: TRBJ1-1
size: NA
D: TRBD1

CDR3: CASSLGEGPYNEQFF
DNA: TGCGCCAGCAGCTTGGGGGAGGGGCCTTACAATGAGCAGTTCTTC
V: TRBV5-1
J: TRBJ2-1
size: many
D: TRBD2

CDR3: CASSEVAGAVTDTQYF
DNA: TGTGCCAGCAGCGAGGTAGCGGGAGCAGTCACAGATACGCAGTATTTT
V: TRBV9
J: TRBJ2-3
size: few
D: TRBD2

CDR3: CASSPAWTGGHNQPQHF
DNA: TGCGCCAGCAGCCCTGCCTGGACAGGGGGCCACAATCAGCCCCAGCATTTT
V: TRBV4-1
J: TRBJ1-5
size: NA
D: TRBD1

CDR3: CASSQLVLGRRISYEQYF
DNA: TGCGCCAGCAGTCAACTCGTGTTGGGACGGAGAATTTCCTACGAGCAGTACTTC
V: TRBV23-1
J: TRBJ2-7
size: NA
D: NA

CDR3: CASGLGQGQGGINEQFF
DNA: TGTGCTAGTGGTTTGGGACAGGGGCAGGGGGGTATCAATGAGCAGTTCTTC
V: TRBV12-5
J: TRBJ2-1
size: NA
D: TRBD1

CDR3: CASSQDPRGSEQFF
DNA: TGCGCCAGCAGCCAGGATCCCAGGGGAAGCGAGCAGTTCTTC
V: TRBV4-3
J: TRBJ2-1
size: many
D: NA

CDR3: CASSRSDRGRFWDAMNTEAFF
DNA: TGTGCCAGCAGCCGATCGGACAGGGGGCGTTTTTGGGACGCCATGAACACTGAAGCTTTCTTT
V: TRBV7-6
J: TRBJ1-1
size: once
D: TRBD1

CDR3: CASSWLRTANSPLHF
DNA: TGTGCCAGCAGTTGGCTACGGACTGCAAATTCACCCCTCCACTTT
V: TRBV12-3/TRBV12-4
J: TRBJ1-6
size: NA
D: NA

CDR3: CASSPSPTSQNIQYF
DNA: TGTGCCAGCAGTCCTAGCCCGACTAGCCAAAACATTCAGTACTTC
V: TRBV11-3
J: TRBJ2-4
size: few
D: TRBD2

CDR3: CASSEGIAGGPDTQYF
DNA: TGTGCCAGCAGTGAGGGGATAGCGGGAGGACCAGATACGCAGTATTTT
V: TRBV2
J: TRBJ2-3
size: many
D: TRBD2

CDR3: CASSPGQGVLLQAHNEQFF
DNA: TGTGCCAGCAGTCCGGGACAGGGGGTTTTACTACAAGCCCACAATGAGCAGTTCTTC
V: TRBV12-3/TRBV12-4
J: TRBJ2-1
size: NA
D: TRBD1

CDR3: CASSPTLATSGAQDTQYF
DNA: TGCGCCAGCAGCCCTACCCTAGCGACTAGCGGGGCTCAAGATACGCAGTATTTT
V: TRBV4-1
J: TRBJ2-3
size: NA
D: TRBD2

CDR3: CAISESTSRRGQPQHF
DNA: TGTGCCATCAGTGAGTCTACCTCCAGGAGAGGTCAGCCCCAGCATTTT
V: TRBV10-3
J: TRBJ1-5
size: NA
D: NA

CDR3: CASGQATNTGELFF
DNA: TGTGCCAGCGGACAGGCTACGAACACCGGGGAGCTGTTTTTT
V: TRBV7-6
J: TRBJ2-2
size: NA
D: TRBD1

CDR3: CASSRTSGETQYF
DNA: TGTGCCAGCAGCCGAACTAGCGGAGAGACCCAGTACTTC
V: TRBV7-9
J: TRBJ2-5
size: NA
D: TRBD2

CDR3: CASSYRFDGYTF
DNA: TGTGCCAGCAGTTACCGGTTTGATGGCTACACCTTC
V: TRBV3-1
J: TRBJ1-2
size: NA
D: NA

CDR3: CSITGAGTEAFF
DNA: TGCAGCATCACAGGGGCTGGCACTGAAGCTTTCTTT
V: TRBV29-1
J: TRBJ1-1
size: NA
D: TRBD1

CDR3: CASSFAPGQVISGNTIYF
DNA: TGTGCCAGCAGTTTCGCACCGGGACAGGTGATCTCTGGAAACACCATATATTTT
V: TRBV6-5
J: TRBJ1-3
size: few
D: TRBD1

CDR3: CASKGQLTGELFF
DNA: TGTGCCAGCAAGGGCCAGTTGACCGGGGAGCTGTTTTTT
V: TRBV9
J: TRBJ2-2
size: NA
D: NA

CDR3: CASSNTGTSTDTQYF
DNA: TGTGCCAGCAGTAATACCGGGACTAGCACAGATACGCAGTATTTT
V: TRBV6-2/TRBV6-3
J: TRBJ2-3
size: NA
D: NA

CDR3: CASRTGMRDSYNEQFF
DNA: TGTGCCAGCAGAACCGGGATGCGGGACTCCTACAATGAGCAGTTCTTC
V: TRBV27
J: TRBJ2-1
size: NA
D: NA

CDR3: CATSAPEGVEGTDTQYF
DNA: TGTGCCACCAGTGCCCCTGAAGGCGTGGAAGGCACAGATACGCAGTATTTT
V: TRBV24-1
J: TRBJ2-3
size: NA
D: NA

CDR3: CASSASGRYEQFF
DNA: TGTGCCAGCAGCGCTAGCGGGAGGTATGAGCAGTTCTTC
V: TRBV7-2
J: TRBJ2-1
size: many
D: TRBD2

CDR3: CASSLGPADTQYF
DNA: TGTGCCAGCAGTTTGGGTCCCGCAGATACGCAGTATTTT
V: TRBV12-3/TRBV12-4
J: TRBJ2-3
size: NA
D: NA

CDR3: CSARDVDRLSYEQYF
DNA: TGCAGTGCTAGAGATGTGGACAGGTTGTCCTACGAGCAGTACTTC
V: TRBV20-1
J: TRBJ2-7
size: few
D: TRBD1

CDR3: CASSHNREETQYF
DNA: TGTGCCAGCAGCCACAACAGGGAAGAGACCCAGTACTTC
V: TRBV4-2
J: TRBJ2-5
size: NA
D: NA

CDR3: CASSPRLGEQFF
DNA: TGTGCCAGCAGTCCCCGTTTAGGTGAGCAGTTCTTC
V: TRBV6-5
J: TRBJ2-1
size: NA
D: NA

CDR3: CASSTGEKLFF
DNA: TGTGCCAGCAGTACAGGAGAAAAACTGTTTTTT
V: TRBV28
J: TRBJ1-4
size: NA
D: NA

CDR3: CSATRSYNEQFF
DNA: TGCAGTGCTACTAGGTCCTACAATGAGCAGTTCTTC
V: TRBV20-1
J: TRBJ2-1
size: NA
D: NA

CDR3: CASSLESGRGDTQYF
DNA: TGTGCCAGCAGCTTAGAGAGCGGGAGGGGAGATACGCAGTATTTT
V: TRBV7-6
J: TRBJ2-3
size: NA
D: TRBD2

CDR3: CASSFPSRVDTQYF
DNA: TGTGCCAGCAGCTTCCCTTCCCGGGTAGATACGCAGTATTTT
V: TRBV11-2
J: TRBJ2-3
size: NA
D: NA

CDR3: CSARKPGLAGNEQFF
DNA: TGCAGTGCTAGGAAACCGGGACTAGCGGGCAATGAGCAGTTCTTC
V: TRBV20-1
J: TRBJ2-1
size: few
D: TRBD2

CDR3: CASSSLESGKNYNEQFF
DNA: TGTGCCAGCAGCTCGCTTGAAAGCGGGAAAAACTACAATGAGCAGTTCTTC
V: TRBV7-2
J: TRBJ2-1
size: once
D: TRBD2

CDR3: CSARGSGGYLWEQYF
DNA: TGCAGTGCTCGAGGAAGCGGGGGGTACCTCTGGGAGCAGTACTTC
V: TRBV20-1
J: TRBJ2-7
size: few
D: TRBD2

CDR3: CVLDDGANVLTF
DNA: TGTGTACTGGACGATGGGGCCAACGTCCTGACTTTC
V: TRBV7-9
J: TRBJ2-6
size: NA
D: NA

CDR3: CSARDTGYNYGYTF
DNA: TGCAGCGCTCGGGATACAGGGTATAACTATGGCTACACCTTC
V: TRBV29-1
J: TRBJ1-2
size: NA
D: NA

CDR3: CASSRGRNEKLFF
DNA: TGTGCCAGCAGCCGGGGCAGGAATGAAAAACTGTTTTTT
V: TRBV12-3/TRBV12-4
J: TRBJ1-4
size: NA
D: NA

CDR3: CATGTGPRDTQYF
DNA: TGTGCCACCGGGACAGGACCCCGAGATACGCAGTATTTT
V: TRBV24-1
J: TRBJ2-3
size: NA
D: TRBD1

CDR3: CASSLDPSPNEQFF
DNA: TGCGCCAGCAGCTTGGACCCCAGCCCCAATGAGCAGTTCTTC
V: TRBV5-1
J: TRBJ2-1
size: NA
D: NA

CDR3: CASSRGGIGSPLHF
DNA: TGTGCCAGCAGCAGAGGGGGAATAGGCTCACCCCTCCACTTT
V: TRBV7-2
J: TRBJ1-6
size: NA
D: NA